This T cell receptor (beta chain) is drawn from a study of cytomegalovirus exposure and HLA in healthy donors. Points from the study as a whole: An analysis that was carried out later associated fewer than 20,000 TCR beta sequences with HLA alleles at 0.05 false discovery rate.

The germline gives CDR1 MDHEN, CDR2 SYDVKM. The CDR3 spans 17 residues. V was shortened by 4 bases and J by 8 bases, with 21 bases between the two germline ends. PCR involved 60 Vbeta and 13 Jbeta primers. Method: immunoSEQ multiplex PCR; TCRdb's copy keeps in-frame clones and lacks some. This sample yields roughly 250,000 clones, of which approximately 80% are seen a single time; approximately 0.3% belongs to the top ten. Points on this clone: Antigen unknown.

Sequencing was done on a sample of PBMCs. V usage is TRBV28 and J usage is TRBJ1-6; no clear D gene. The source is a girl aged 2 to 9 in good health and CMV-seronegative. CDR3 nucleotides: TGTGCCAGCAGTTCGACGGGTTGGCAGACGGTAGATTCACCCCTCCACTTT. Translation gives CASSSTGWQTVDSPLHF.